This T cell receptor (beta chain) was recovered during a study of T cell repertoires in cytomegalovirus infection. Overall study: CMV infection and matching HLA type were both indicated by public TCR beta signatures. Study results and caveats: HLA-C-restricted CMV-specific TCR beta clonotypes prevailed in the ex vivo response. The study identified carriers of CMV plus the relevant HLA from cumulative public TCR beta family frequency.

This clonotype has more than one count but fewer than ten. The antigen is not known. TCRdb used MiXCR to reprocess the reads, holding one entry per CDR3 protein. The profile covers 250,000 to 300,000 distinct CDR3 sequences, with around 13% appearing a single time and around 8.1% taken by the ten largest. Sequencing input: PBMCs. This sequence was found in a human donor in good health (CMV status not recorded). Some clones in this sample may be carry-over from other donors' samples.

CDR3 nucleotides: TGTGCCAGTAGTCCCCTACTAGCGGGAGGGTTGGCCGGACCCAATGAGCAGTTCTTC. Residues: CASSPLLAGGLAGPNEQFF. The chain couples TRBV19 to TRBJ2-1; 13 positions match TRBD2. The V gene end was trimmed by 5 bases and the J gene end by 6 bases; junction bases not matched to a gene: 16. CDR3 length equals 19 residues. Germline lookup yields CDR1 LNHDA and CDR2 SQIVND (reference sequence).